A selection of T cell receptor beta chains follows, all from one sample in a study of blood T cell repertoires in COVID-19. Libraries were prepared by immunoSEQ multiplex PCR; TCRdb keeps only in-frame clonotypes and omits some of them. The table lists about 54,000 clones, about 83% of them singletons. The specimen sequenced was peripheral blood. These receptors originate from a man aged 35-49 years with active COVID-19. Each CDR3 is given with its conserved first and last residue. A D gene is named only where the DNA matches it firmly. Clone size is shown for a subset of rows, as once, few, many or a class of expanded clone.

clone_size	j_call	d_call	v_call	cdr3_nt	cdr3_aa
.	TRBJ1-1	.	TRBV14	TGTGCCAGCAGCCAAGATTGGGACAAAAATGAAGCTTTCTTT	CASSQDWDKNEAFF
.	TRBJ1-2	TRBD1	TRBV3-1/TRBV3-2	TGTGCCAGCAGCCCCAGAACCGGACAGGGGGCTGGCTATGGCTACACCTTC	CASSPRTGQGAGYGYTF
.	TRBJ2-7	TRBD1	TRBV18	TGTGCCAGCTCATCAGGACAGGGGGCTATGGGTTACTACGAGCAGTACTTC	CASSSGQGAMGYYEQYF
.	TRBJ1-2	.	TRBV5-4	TGTGCCAGCATGGCGGCAGCTAACTATGGCTACACCTTC	CASMAAANYGYTF
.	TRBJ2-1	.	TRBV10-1	TGCGCCAGCAGTGAGTCAGGGGATACCAATGAGCAGTTCTTC	CASSESGDTNEQFF
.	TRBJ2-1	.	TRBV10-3	TGTGCCATCAGTGGAGGGCAGGACTCCTACAATGAGCAGTTCTTC	CAISGGQDSYNEQFF
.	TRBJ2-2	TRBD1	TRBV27	TGTGCCAGCAGTCCCCGACAGGGGGTTTCCGGGGAGCTGTTTTTT	CASSPRQGVSGELFF
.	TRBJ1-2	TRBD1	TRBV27	TGTGCCAGCAGAAAACCTGGACTCGACAGGGGCCATTATGGCTACACCTTC	CASRKPGLDRGHYGYTF
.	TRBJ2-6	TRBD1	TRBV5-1	TGCGCCAGCAGCGAAGACAGGGCTGGGGCCAACGTCCTGACTTTC	CASSEDRAGANVLTF
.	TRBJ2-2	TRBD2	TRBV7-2	TGTGCCAGCAACCTCGGGGGGAACGCGAACACCGGGGAGCTGTTTTTT	CASNLGGNANTGELFF
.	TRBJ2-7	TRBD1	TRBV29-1	TGCAGCGTGACAGGGGGTGGCGGCGAGCAGTACTTC	CSVTGGGGEQYF
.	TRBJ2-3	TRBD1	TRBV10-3	TGTGCCATCAGTGCTACAGGGGGCTGGACAGATACGCAGTATTTT	CAISATGGWTDTQYF
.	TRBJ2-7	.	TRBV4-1	TGCGCCAGCAGACCATCCCAATCGAGGACCTACGAGCAGTACTTC	CASRPSQSRTYEQYF
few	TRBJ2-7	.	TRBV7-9	TGTGCCAGCACCCAAGCGGAGGTTAGAGGGGAGCAGTACTTC	CASTQAEVRGEQYF
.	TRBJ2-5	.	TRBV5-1	TGCGCCAGCAGCTTGGCTGGGGCGGAGACCCAGTACTTC	CASSLAGAETQYF
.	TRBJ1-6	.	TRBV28	TGTGCCAGCAGCCCCCTGGGGCAGGGCAAGAATTCACCCCTCCACTTT	CASSPLGQGKNSPLHF